A selection of T cell receptor beta chains follows, all from one sample in a study of T cell responses to AZD1222 COVID-19 vaccine. Repertoires were generated with immunoSEQ multiplex PCR, while TCRdb's copy carries only in-frame clones and drops some. The sample includes some 72,000 clones, about 90% of them seen just once. The sequencing here drew on peripheral blood, taken on day 0 of MenACWY control vaccination. These receptors all come from an adult in good health. CDR3s leave out the opening cysteine and the closing phenylalanine or tryptophan. The D gene is left open where the match is weak.

>.|TRBV7-2
ASSLITGETYEQY
>.|TRBV6-5
ASRPTGSNTGELF
>TRBD1|TRBV11-2
ASSLVDRADQPQH
>.|TRBV9
ASSAGADEQY
>.|TRBV12-3/TRBV12-4
ASRLFQGEKLF
>TRBD1|TRBV28
ASGQGRGMLGYT
>.|TRBV24-1
ATSVGPTTGELF
>.|TRBV5-8
ASSPGGAGTGELF
>.|TRBV2
ASRWSGTGEQY
>.|TRBV19
ASRGGAVTEAF
>.|TRBV7-2
ASRADGPYEQY
>.|TRBV12-3/TRBV12-4
ASTYGQNTEAF
>TRBD2|TRBV7-2
ASSLAQTSGIQETQY
>.|TRBV19
ACNSRPNPTDTQY
>.|TRBV7-8
ASSSPGLIQRADTQY
>.|TRBV6-2/TRBV6-3
ASSYTGGPLH
>TRBD1|TRBV5-5
ASSTTGTGGYEQY
>.|TRBV27
ASSLTHPGTYNSPLH
>.|TRBV12-5
ASGLAPGQGTSVAFSYEQY
>.|TRBV29-1
SDSFQDTQY
>.|TRBV15
ATSSTLADTQY
>TRBD1|TRBV5-1
ASSLAGGSSYNSPLH
>.|TRBV7-6
ASSVVGGYEDTQY
>.|TRBV5-1
ASSLRPGSQASYEQY
>TRBD1|TRBV30
AWSPDDRGSGGYT
>.|TRBV15
ATSRSPDEKLF
>.|TRBV5-4
ASSPGGENTGELF
>TRBD1|TRBV9
ASSGTRDRSPYGYT
>.|TRBV30
AWTQGPGGHGYT
>.|TRBV6-2/TRBV6-3
ASSLTRVEQY
>.|TRBV28
ASSLSTGALF
>.|TRBV15
ATSRATTSESSYNEQF
>TRBD1|TRBV5-8
ASRPGQGIPSYGYT
>.|TRBV12-2
ASRNFRPRGTSGSFDEQF
>.|TRBV5-1
ASSLEGVTNEKLF
>TRBD2|TRBV7-9
ASSSRTSGSTDTQY
>TRBD1|TRBV28
ASSFGTGRSYEQY
>TRBD1|TRBV19
ASSIIRQGQRGYT
>.|TRBV28
ASNQATEAF
>.|TRBV14
ASSLGAGNTEAF
>.|TRBV6-2/TRBV6-3
ASSPDNTNTGELF
>.|TRBV5-1
ASSLRQTTNEKLF
>.|TRBV14
ASSQVRGAGASYGYT
>.|TRBV29-1
SVQPEVTTGFQY
>TRBD1|TRBV5-1
ASSSGQGAEKLF
>.|TRBV6-2/TRBV6-3
ASSRDAGYNEQF
>.|TRBV6-5
ASRRDKNSPLH
>.|TRBV27
ASTIEGETQY
>TRBD2|TRBV9
ASSVGVAGGLSNEQF
>.|TRBV5-6
ASSLVGAGANVLT
>TRBD2|TRBV7-3
ASSLTSGTSGNEQF
>TRBD1|TRBV5-1
ASSSGQEETQY
>.|TRBV9
ASSVDPAGTDTQY
>.|TRBV6-5
AIKRAASTDTQY